This TCR beta chain was recovered during a study of technical replicates of blood from four donors. The CDR3 has 13 amino acids. The V end was cut by 7 bases, the J end by 4 bases, with 8 bases between. Germline CDR1 and CDR2: MNHNS and SASEGT. Generated by immunoSEQ multiplex PCR, the TCRdb table keeps only in-frame clones and is missing some. There are 60,000 to 85,000 clones in the sample; around 97% occur only once, and 0.21% lies in the top ten. The sample consisted of T cells isolated from PBMCs. The V gene is TRBV6-1, the J gene TRBJ2-6; no clear D. The source is a human donor in good health. The CDR3 DNA reads as TGTGCCAGCATGAGAGCCGGGGCCAACGTCCTGACTTTC. It yields the protein CASMRAGANVLTF.